The 27 T cell receptor beta chains listed next were all sequenced from one sample in a study of T cell responses to AZD1222 COVID-19 vaccine. TCRdb's table, derived via immunoSEQ multiplex PCR, lists solely in-frame clones and lacks some. The sample contains under 150,000 clones, over 80% of which appear only once. The source was peripheral blood, collected on day 0 of MenACWY control vaccination. The origin of the receptors is an adult in good health.

This chain uses TRBV15 with TRBJ1-3; D might be TRBD1 (5 bases). V dropped 9 bases and J dropped 0 bases, with 15 bases sitting between them. There are 15 residues in the CDR3. Per germline, CDR1 LNHNV and CDR2 YYDKDF (reference sequence). The CDR3 DNA sequence: TGTGCCACTTCATCCAAAAGGGGCTCTGGAAACACCATATATTTT. Encoded protein: CATSSKRGSGNTIYF. The full variable domain, its missing parts supplied by reference TRBV15 and TRBJ1-3, is DAMVIQNPRYQVTQFGKPVTLSCSQTLNHNVMYWYQQKSSQAPKLLFHYYDKDFNNEADTPDNFQSRRPNTSFCFLDIRSPGLGDTAMYLCATSSKRGSGNTIYFGEGSWLTVV.

This sequence joins TRBV7-3 and TRBJ2-3, with a possible D match to TRBD2 (6 bases). Germline V lookup: CDR1 SGHTA, CDR2 FQGTGA. V was trimmed by 5 bases and J by 6 bases, leaving 21 bases between them. The CDR3 contains 16 residues. The CDR3 reads CASSPGTSIGFDTQYF. The CDR3 nucleotides read TGTGCCAGCAGCCCTGGGACTTCGATAGGTTTTGATACGCAGTATTTT.

This clone has only one observation. The V gene is TRBV4-2, the J gene TRBJ2-7, with D maybe TRBD1 (6 bases). The CDR3 runs 15 residues. V lost 4 bases and J 0 bases, leaving 13 bases between the germline ends. Per germline, CDR1 LGHNA and CDR2 YNFKEQ. CDR3 sequence reads: CASSPDGQSSYEQYF. The CDR3 bases are TGTGCCAGCAGCCCGGACGGACAGAGCTCCTACGAGCAGTACTTC.

V gene TRBV18 combines with J gene TRBJ1-2, with D perhaps TRBD1 (5 bases). CDR3 length equals 14 residues. Per germline, CDR1 KGHSH and CDR2 LQKENI. V shed 1 base and J shed 4 bases, with 10 bases lying between them. The CDR3 sequence: CASSPQDTGYGYTF. DNA of the CDR3: TGTGCCAGCTCACCACAGGACACAGGCTATGGCTACACCTTC.

CDR3 bases: TGTGCCAGCAGTGTTCACGGGACATTAAGGGGTCAGCCCCAGCATTTT. It is translated as CASSVHGTLRGQPQHF. The chain joins TRBV2 to TRBJ1-5, with D possibly TRBD1 on 6 matching bases. CDR1 and CDR2 from the germline V gene are SNHLY and FYNNEI. The CDR3 is made up of 16 amino acids. The V gene lost 4 bases and the J gene lost 6 bases, with 19 bases spanning the gap.

The rearrangement joins TRBV3-1 (or the pseudogene TRBV3-2) to TRBJ1-5, with D tentatively TRBD1 (5 bases). The CDR3 extends over 14 amino acids. V was pared by 0 bases and J by 12 bases, with 15 bases between. CDR1 and CDR2 (germline): LGHDT, YNNKEL (reference sequence). The CDR3 here is CASSQDYSGAGQHF. The CDR3 DNA reads TGTGCCAGCAGCCAAGATTATTCCGGGGCTGGCCAGCATTTT.

This chain's CDR3 is CASSLSLDLGRGYTF. The CDR3 bases are TGTGCCAGCAGTTTATCCCTCGACCTAGGACGGGGCTACACCTTC. The chain links TRBV28 to TRBJ1-2; D remains unclear. This CDR3 contains 15 residues. Germline loops: CDR1 MDHEN, CDR2 SYDVKM. Trimming took off 1 base at V and 8 bases at J, with 17 bases between the two ends.

The chain employs TRBV6-5 and TRBJ2-7; possibly TRBD2 for D (7 bases). Trimming stripped 6 bases from V and 4 bases from J, with 19 bases between. The CDR3 has 15 amino acids. Germline loops: CDR1 MNHEY, CDR2 SVGAGI. The CDR3 region is CASSLYMRGQYEQYF. The CDR3 nucleotides are TGTGCCAGCAGCCTTTACATGCGGGGGCAGTACGAGCAGTACTTC.

V is TRBV6-1 and J is TRBJ1-5; D is perhaps TRBD1 (6 bases). Germline assignment: CDR1 MNHNS and CDR2 SASEGT. The germline V and J ends were trimmed by 2 bases and 9 bases, with 17 bases remaining between them. The CDR3 covers 15 residues. The CDR3 DNA is TGTGCCAGCAGTGAATGGGGACACGCATCACGGCCCCAGCATTTT. Translated: CASSEWGHASRPQHF.

The chain uses TRBV5-5 and TRBJ2-5; D tentatively reads TRBD1 or TRBD2 (5 bases each). Trimming took 4 bases from V and 2 from J, leaving 15 bases between them. The germline gives CDR1 SGHKS, CDR2 YYEKEE (reference sequence). The CDR3 runs to 15 residues. CDR3 protein: CASSLGEGRQETQYF. Here the CDR3 DNA reads TGTGCCAGCAGCCTCGGTGAGGGGAGACAAGAGACCCAGTACTTC.

The chain couples TRBV11-2 to TRBJ2-7, with D possibly being TRBD1 (7 bases). The CDR3 is 14 residues long. Trimming pared 8 bases from V and 3 bases from J, leaving 17 bases between. Germline V gene sequence: CDR1 SGHAT, CDR2 FQNNGV. This CDR3 reads CASSGGQILYEQYF. CDR3 in DNA: TGTGCCAGCTCCGGGGGACAGATTCTCTACGAGCAGTACTTC.

The chain is built from TRBV28 and TRBJ1-5; unclear D gene. Trimming took 8 bases from V and 6 from J, leaving 5 bases between them. CDR1 MDHEN and CDR2 SYDVKM come from the germline V gene. CDR3 length: 10 amino acids. This chain's CDR3 is CASGVQPQHF. The CDR3 region has the DNA TGTGCCAGCGGTGTTCAGCCCCAGCATTTT.

There are a few counts of this clone. The chain joins TRBV5-1 to TRBJ1-4, with a possible D match to TRBD1 (6 bases). CDR3 size: 14 residues. CDR1 and CDR2 from the germline V gene are SGHRS and YFSETQ. Between the trimmed V and J ends, which lost 0 bases and 7 bases, there was a span of 10 bases. The CDR3 spells CASSLEGGTEKLFF. Written as DNA, the CDR3 is TGCGCCAGCAGCTTGGAAGGGGGGACTGAAAAACTGTTTTTT.

This chain links TRBV27 with TRBJ1-1, with 7 bases that match TRBD1. The length of the CDR3 is 14 residues. Looked up from germline, CDR1 is MNHEY and CDR2 is SMNVEV (reference sequence). V was pared by 5 bases and J by 5 bases, with 8 bases of the junction left unmatched. The CDR3 DNA is TGTGCCAGCAGTAACTACAGGGGAGGGACTGAAGCTTTCTTT. Translated: CASSNYRGGTEAFF.

The chain employs TRBV5-4 and TRBJ2-5; 8 nucleotides match TRBD2. The germline V gene encodes CDR1 SGHNT and CDR2 YYREEE (reference sequence). This CDR3 is 15 amino acids long. V dropped 0 bases and J dropped 4; count of bases not matched to a gene: 5. As DNA, the CDR3 is TGTGCCAGCAGCTTGGAGTGGGCGGGAGGAGAGACCCAGTACTTC. This translates into CASSLEWAGGETQYF.

This clone came up a few times. The chain's CDR3 is CASSLGDTAYEQYF. CDR3 in DNA: TGCGCCAGCAGCTTGGGGGACACCGCCTACGAGCAGTACTTC. The chain joins TRBV5-1 to TRBJ2-7, with TRBD1 as a possible D gene (6 bases). The germline V and J ends were trimmed by 0 bases and 2 bases, with 9 bases remaining between them. The CDR3 length is 14 residues. Looked up from germline, CDR1 is SGHRS and CDR2 is YFSETQ.

This chain joins TRBV9 and TRBJ1-5, with a possible D match to TRBD1 (6 bases). CDR3 length: 14 amino acids. V lost 6 bases and J lost 5, with 15 bases in between. CDR1 is SGDLS, CDR2 YYNGEE, per germline. CDR3 nucleotides: TGTGCCAGCAACAGGGCGGGCCTCCATCAGCCCCAGCATTTT. This sequence encodes CASNRAGLHQPQHF. Looking up the rest from reference TRBV9 and TRBJ1-5 gives the full variable domain: DSGVTQTPKHLITATGQRVTLRCSPRSGDLSVYWYQQSLDQGLQFLIQYYNGEERAKGNILERFSAQQFPDLHSELNLSSLELGDSALYFCASNRAGLHQPQHFGDGTRLSIL.

The chain combines TRBV28 with TRBJ1-1; possible D gene TRBD1, 6 bases. This CDR3 contains 17 residues. Germline CDR1 MDHEN, CDR2 SYDVKM. With 6 bases removed from V and 1 base from J, the gap between germline ends came to 21 bases. The DNA of the CDR3 is TGTGCCAGCAGGCCAGGGGCTGCACAGGGATGGAACACTGAAGCTTTCTTT. This gives the protein CASRPGAAQGWNTEAFF.

This sequence joins TRBV28 and TRBJ1-2; D is possibly TRBD1 (6 bases). The germline V gene encodes CDR1 MDHEN and CDR2 SYDVKM. The CDR3 is 15 amino acids. V was pared by 6 bases and J by 7 bases, with 21 bases between. The CDR3 nucleotides read TGTGCCAGCAGATCCGGCCTACAGGGAGTTCGTGGCTACACCTTC. Residues: CASRSGLQGVRGYTF.

The rearrangement uses TRBV10-2 and TRBJ2-1, with D possibly TRBD2 on 5 matching bases. CDR1 WSHSY and CDR2 SAAADI come from the germline V gene. The length of the CDR3 is 17 residues. Trimming removed 7 bases at V and 8 bases at J, with 27 bases between. Here the CDR3 reads CASTPPRAALQSYEQFF. In DNA form, the CDR3 reads TGCGCCAGCACCCCCCCGAGGGCCGCCTTACAATCGTATGAGCAGTTCTTC.

Note on this clone: Other nucleotide sequences in the sample specify the same CDR3. CDR3 in amino acids: CASSITSGGSPGANVLTF. CDR3 sequence (DNA): TGTGCCAGTAGTATCACATCGGGGGGCTCTCCTGGGGCCAACGTCCTGACTTTC. The chain carries TRBV19 and TRBJ2-6, with TRBD2 as a possible D gene (7 bases). Looked up from germline, CDR1 is LNHDA and CDR2 is SQIVND (reference sequence). The germline V and J ends were trimmed by 3 bases and 2 bases, with 17 bases remaining between them. The CDR3 runs to 18 residues.

The V gene is TRBV19, the J gene TRBJ1-5; 7 bases match TRBD1. CDR3 size: 14 residues. V was pared by 7 bases and J by 6 bases, with 9 bases of the junction left unmatched. The germline V gene has CDR1 LNHDA and CDR2 SQIVND (reference sequence). As DNA, the CDR3 is TGTGCCAGTACAACAGGGGAAGCGCCTCAGCCCCAGCATTTT. Its translation: CASTTGEAPQPQHF.

The chain recombines TRBV7-2 with TRBJ1-1; D is undetermined. In germline, CDR1 is SGHTA, CDR2 FQGNSA. This CDR3 is 14 amino acids long. V was cut by 2 bases and J by 0 bases, with 7 bases left in between. The CDR3 nucleotides read TGTGCCAGCAGCTTAAGGACGATGAACACTGAAGCTTTCTTT. It encodes CASSLRTMNTEAFF.

V and J are TRBV27 and TRBJ1-1; TRBD1 agrees at 10 bases. The CDR3 spans 15 residues. The junction had 13 bases not matched to a gene; V was cut back by 5 bases and J by 10 bases. The germline CDR1 and CDR2 sequences are MNHEY and SMNVEV (reference sequence). The DNA for the CDR3 is TGTGCCAGCAGTGTCTCCGGGACAGGGGCCGTGGGAGCTTTCTTT. It yields the protein CASSVSGTGAVGAFF.

Within the sample, this clone is medium-sized. DNA of the CDR3: TGTGCCAGCAGCAAAGTTGGCAGGGTCTCCTACGAGCAGTACTTC. This encodes CASSKVGRVSYEQYF. The V call is TRBV21-1, the J call TRBJ2-7; the table gives TRBD1 as D, unverified against the DNA. TRBV21-1 is a documented pseudogene. This CDR3 is 15 amino acids long.

The chain couples TRBV24-1 to TRBJ1-1, with D hard to call. This CDR3 has 13 residues. The V gene's germline CDR1 is KGHDR and CDR2 SFDVKD. The V gene lost 7 bases and the J gene lost 0 bases, with 8 bases spanning the gap. The CDR3 reads CATSDTLNTEAFF. CDR3 DNA sequence: TGTGCCACCAGCGACACCCTGAACACTGAAGCTTTCTTT.

V usage is TRBV4-2 and J usage is TRBJ2-7; TRBD2 matches 9 bases. The CDR3 covers 15 residues. After removal of 3 bases from V and 6 bases from J, the junction contained 9 bases not matched to a gene. Germline V gene data show CDR1 as LGHNA and CDR2 as YNFKEQ. Written as DNA, the CDR3 is TGTGCCAGCAGCCAGCCGGGGGGTAGCGGGGGCGAGCAGTACTTC. Translated, it gives CASSQPGGSGGEQYF.